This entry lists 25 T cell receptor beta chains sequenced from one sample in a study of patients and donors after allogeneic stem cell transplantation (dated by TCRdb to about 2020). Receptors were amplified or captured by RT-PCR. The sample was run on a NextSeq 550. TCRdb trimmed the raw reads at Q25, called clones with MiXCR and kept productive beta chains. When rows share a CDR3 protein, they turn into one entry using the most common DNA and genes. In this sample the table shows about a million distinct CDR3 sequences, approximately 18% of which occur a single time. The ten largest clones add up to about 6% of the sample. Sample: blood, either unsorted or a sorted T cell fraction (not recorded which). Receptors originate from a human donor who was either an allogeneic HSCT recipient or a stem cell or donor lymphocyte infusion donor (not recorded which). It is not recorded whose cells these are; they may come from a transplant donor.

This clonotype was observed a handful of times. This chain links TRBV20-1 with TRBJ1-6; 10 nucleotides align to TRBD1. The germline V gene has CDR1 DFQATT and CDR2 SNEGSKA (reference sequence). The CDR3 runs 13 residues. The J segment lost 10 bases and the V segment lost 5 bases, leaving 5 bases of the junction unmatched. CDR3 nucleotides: TGCAGTGCTGACAGGGGGCCAGGGTCACCCCTCCACTTT. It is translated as CSADRGPGSPLHF.

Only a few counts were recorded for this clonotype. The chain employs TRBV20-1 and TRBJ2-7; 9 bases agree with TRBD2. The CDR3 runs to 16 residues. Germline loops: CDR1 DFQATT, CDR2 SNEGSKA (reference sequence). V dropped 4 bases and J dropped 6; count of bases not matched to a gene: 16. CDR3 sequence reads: CSATVPSGAYGGEQYF. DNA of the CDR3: TGCAGTGCTACCGTACCTAGCGGGGCGTACGGTGGCGAGCAGTACTTC.

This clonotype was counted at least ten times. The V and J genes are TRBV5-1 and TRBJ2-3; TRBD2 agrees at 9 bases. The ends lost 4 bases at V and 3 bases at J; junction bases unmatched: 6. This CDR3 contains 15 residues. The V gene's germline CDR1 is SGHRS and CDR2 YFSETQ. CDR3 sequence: CASSPVAGATDTQYF. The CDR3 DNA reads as TGCGCCAGCAGCCCCGTAGCGGGAGCGACAGATACGCAGTATTTT.

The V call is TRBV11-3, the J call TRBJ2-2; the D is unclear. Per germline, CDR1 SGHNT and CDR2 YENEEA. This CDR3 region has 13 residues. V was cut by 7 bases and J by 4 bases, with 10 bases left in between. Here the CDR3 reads CASTTVGTGELFF. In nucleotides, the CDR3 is TGTGCCAGCACCACGGTTGGCACCGGGGAGCTGTTTTTT. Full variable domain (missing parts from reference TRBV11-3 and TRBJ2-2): EAGVVQSPRYKIIEKKQPVAFWCNPISGHNTLYWYLQNLGQGPELLIRYENEEAVDDSQLPKDRFSAERLKGVDSTLKIQPAELGDSAVYLCASTTVGTGELFFGEGSRLTVL.

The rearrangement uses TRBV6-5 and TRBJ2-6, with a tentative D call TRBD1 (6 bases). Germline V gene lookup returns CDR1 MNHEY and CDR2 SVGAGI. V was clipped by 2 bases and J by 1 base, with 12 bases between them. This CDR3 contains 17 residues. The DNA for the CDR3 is TGTGCCAGCAGTTACCGGGACATCGATTCTGGGGCCAACGTCCTGACTTTC. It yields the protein CASSYRDIDSGANVLTF.

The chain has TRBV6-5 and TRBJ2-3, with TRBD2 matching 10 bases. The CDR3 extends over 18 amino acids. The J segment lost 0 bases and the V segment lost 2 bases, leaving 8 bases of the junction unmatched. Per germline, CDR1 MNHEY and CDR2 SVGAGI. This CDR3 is CASSYDSSGGPSTDTQYF. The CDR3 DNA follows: TGTGCCAGCAGTTACGACTCTAGCGGGGGCCCTAGCACAGATACGCAGTATTTT.

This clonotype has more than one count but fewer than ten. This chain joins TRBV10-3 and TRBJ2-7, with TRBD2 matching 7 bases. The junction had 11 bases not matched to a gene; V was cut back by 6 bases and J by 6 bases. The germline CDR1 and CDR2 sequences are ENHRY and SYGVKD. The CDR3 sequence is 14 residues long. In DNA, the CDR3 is TGTGCCATCAGATTGGACCGTTCGGGGGGCGAGCAGTACTTC. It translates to CAIRLDRSGGEQYF.

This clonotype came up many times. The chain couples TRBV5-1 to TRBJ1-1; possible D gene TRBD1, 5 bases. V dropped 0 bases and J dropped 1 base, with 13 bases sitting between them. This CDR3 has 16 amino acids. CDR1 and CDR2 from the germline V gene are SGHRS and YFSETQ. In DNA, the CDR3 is TGCGCCAGCAGCTTGGGAAGATCCGGGACGAACACTGAAGCTTTCTTT. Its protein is CASSLGRSGTNTEAFF.

The CDR3 region is CASSSPTGGRVNTEAFF. CDR3 coding DNA: TGTGCCAGCAGTTCCCCTACAGGGGGTAGGGTGAACACTGAAGCTTTCTTT. This chain uses TRBV12-3 or TRBV12-4 with TRBJ1-1; 8 bases line up with TRBD1. The CDR3 contains 17 residues. The V gene end was trimmed by 4 bases and the J gene end by 0 bases; junction bases not matched to a gene: 10.

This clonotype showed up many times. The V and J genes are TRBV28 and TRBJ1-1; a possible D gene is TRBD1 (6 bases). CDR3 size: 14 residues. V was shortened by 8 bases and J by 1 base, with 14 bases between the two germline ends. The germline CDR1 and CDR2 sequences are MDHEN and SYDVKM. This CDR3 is CASVLQGKNTEAFF. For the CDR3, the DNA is TGTGCCAGCGTTCTACAGGGAAAGAACACTGAAGCTTTCTTT. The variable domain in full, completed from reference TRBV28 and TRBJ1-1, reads DVKVTQSSRYLVKRTGEKVFLECVQDMDHENMFWYRQDPGLGLRLIYFSYDVKMKEKGDIPEGYSVSREKKERFSLILESASTNQTSMYLCASVLQGKNTEAFFGQGTRLTVV.

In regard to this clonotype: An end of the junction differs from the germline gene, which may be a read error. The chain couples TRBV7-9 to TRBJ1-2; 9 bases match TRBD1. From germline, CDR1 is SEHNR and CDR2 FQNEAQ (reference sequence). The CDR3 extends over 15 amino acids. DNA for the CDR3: TGTGACAGCAGCTCACTACAGGGGGCTGGGTATGGCTACACCTTC. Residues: CDSSSLQGAGYGYTF.

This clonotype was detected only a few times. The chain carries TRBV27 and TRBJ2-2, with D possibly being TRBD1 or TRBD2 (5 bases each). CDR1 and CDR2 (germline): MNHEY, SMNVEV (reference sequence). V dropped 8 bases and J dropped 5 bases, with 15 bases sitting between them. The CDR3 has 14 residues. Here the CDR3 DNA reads TGTGCCAGCTCCTGGGGCGGGCCAACCGGGGAGCTGTTTTTT. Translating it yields CASSWGGPTGELFF.

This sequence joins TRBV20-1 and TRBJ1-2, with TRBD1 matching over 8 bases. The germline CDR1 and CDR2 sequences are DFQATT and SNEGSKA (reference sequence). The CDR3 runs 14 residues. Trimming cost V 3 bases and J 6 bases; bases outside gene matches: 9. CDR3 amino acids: CSARKTGAGDGYTF. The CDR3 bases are TGCAGTGCTAGGAAGACAGGGGCCGGGGATGGCTACACCTTC.

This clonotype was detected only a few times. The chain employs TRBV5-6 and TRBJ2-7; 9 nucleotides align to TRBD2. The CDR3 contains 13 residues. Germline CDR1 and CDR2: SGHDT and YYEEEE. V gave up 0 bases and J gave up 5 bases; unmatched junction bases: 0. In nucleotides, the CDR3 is TGTGCCAGCAGCTTGGCTAGCGGGGACGAGCAGTACTTC. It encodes CASSLASGDEQYF.

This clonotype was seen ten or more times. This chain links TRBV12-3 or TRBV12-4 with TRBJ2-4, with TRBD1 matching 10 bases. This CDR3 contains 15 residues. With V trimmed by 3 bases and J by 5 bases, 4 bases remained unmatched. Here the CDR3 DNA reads TGTGCCAGCAGTTTCGGGACAGGGGACGAAAACATTCAGTACTTC. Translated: CASSFGTGDENIQYF.

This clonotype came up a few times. CDR3 DNA: TGCGCCAGCAGCTCGCCCACAGGGAAACCCATGGACGAGCAGTACTTC. Protein sequence: CASSSPTGKPMDEQYF. V is TRBV5-1 and J is TRBJ2-7; tentatively, D is TRBD1 (6 bases). Germline V CDR1 and CDR2: SGHRS, YFSETQ. The CDR3 consists of 16 residues. V shed 3 bases and J shed 5 bases, with 21 bases lying between them.

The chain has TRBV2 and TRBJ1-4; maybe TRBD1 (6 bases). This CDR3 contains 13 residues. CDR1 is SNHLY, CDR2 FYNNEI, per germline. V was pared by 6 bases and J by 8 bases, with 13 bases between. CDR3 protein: CASRSYREEKLFF. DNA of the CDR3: TGTGCCAGCAGATCATACAGGGAAGAAAAACTGTTTTTT.

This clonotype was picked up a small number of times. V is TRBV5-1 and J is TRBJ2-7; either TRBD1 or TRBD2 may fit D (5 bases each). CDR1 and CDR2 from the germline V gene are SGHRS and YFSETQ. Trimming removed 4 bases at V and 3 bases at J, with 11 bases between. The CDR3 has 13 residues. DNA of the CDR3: TGCGCCAGCAGCCGGGACGGCGGCTACGAGCAGTACTTC. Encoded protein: CASSRDGGYEQYF.

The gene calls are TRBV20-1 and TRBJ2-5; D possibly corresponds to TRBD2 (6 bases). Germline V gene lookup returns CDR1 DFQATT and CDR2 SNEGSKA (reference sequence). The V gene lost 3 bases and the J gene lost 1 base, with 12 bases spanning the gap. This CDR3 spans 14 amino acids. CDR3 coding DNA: TGCAGTGCTAGCGCGGGACTCCCCCAAGAGACCCAGTACTTC. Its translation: CSASAGLPQETQYF.

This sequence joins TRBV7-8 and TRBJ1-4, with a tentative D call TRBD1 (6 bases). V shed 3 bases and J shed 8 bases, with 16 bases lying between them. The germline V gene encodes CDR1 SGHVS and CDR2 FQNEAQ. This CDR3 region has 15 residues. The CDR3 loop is CASSLGLQGREKLFF. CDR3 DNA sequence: TGTGCCAGCAGCTTGGGATTACAGGGTAGAGAAAAACTGTTTTTT.

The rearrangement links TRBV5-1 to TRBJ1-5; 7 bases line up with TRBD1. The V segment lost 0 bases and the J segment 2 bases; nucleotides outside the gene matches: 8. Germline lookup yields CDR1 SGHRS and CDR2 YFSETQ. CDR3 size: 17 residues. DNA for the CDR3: TGCGCCAGCAGCTTGGTCCCACAGGGGAAGGGCAATCAGCCCCAGCATTTT. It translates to CASSLVPQGKGNQPQHF. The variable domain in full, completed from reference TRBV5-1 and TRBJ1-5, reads KAGVTQTPRYLIKTRGQQVTLSCSPISGHRSVSWYQQTPGQGLQFLFEYFSETQRNKGNFPGRFSGRQFSNSRSEMNVSTLELGDSALYLCASSLVPQGKGNQPQHFGDGTRLSIL.

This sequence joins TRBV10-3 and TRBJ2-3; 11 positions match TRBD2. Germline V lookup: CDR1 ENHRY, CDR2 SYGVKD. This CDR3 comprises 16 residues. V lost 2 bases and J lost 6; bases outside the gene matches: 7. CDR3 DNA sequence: TGTGCCATCAGTGAGGCCGCTAGCGGGGGGCCGGATACGCAGTATTTT. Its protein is CAISEAASGGPDTQYF.

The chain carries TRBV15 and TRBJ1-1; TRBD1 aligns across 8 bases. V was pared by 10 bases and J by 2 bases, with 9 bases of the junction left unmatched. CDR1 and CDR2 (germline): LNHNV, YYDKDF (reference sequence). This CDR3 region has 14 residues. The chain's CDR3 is CAIDQDRGNTEAFF. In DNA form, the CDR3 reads TGTGCCATAGATCAAGACAGGGGAAACACTGAAGCTTTCTTT.

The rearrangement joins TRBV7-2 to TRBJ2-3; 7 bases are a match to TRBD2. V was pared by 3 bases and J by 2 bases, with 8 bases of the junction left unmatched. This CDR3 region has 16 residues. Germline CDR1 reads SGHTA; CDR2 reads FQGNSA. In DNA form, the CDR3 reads TGTGCCAGCAGCTTCCGACTAGCCTGGCCCACAGATACGCAGTATTTT. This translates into CASSFRLAWPTDTQYF.

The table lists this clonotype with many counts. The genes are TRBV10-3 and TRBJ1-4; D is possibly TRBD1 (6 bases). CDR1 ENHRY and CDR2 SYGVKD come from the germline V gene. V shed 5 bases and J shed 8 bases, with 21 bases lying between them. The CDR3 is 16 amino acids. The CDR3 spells CAISSTVQVGGEKLFF. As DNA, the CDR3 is TGTGCCATCAGTTCTACCGTACAGGTGGGGGGCGAAAAACTGTTTTTT.